The clone carrying this T cell receptor beta chain was detected only once. Sequenced by immunoSEQ multiplex PCR; TCRdb stores in-frame clones only, minus some. In the table there are approximately 170,000 clones, 80% to 85% of which are singletons. This sample was taken from a study of blood T cell repertoires in COVID-19. Study background: The United States, Italy and Spain provided the acute and convalescent COVID-19 samples.

Germline V lookup: CDR1 MDHEN, CDR2 SYDVKM. The CDR3 consists of 13 residues. The V gene lost 7 bases and the J gene lost 4 bases, with 11 bases spanning the gap. This TCR was recovered from a woman aged 50 to 65 who had recovered from COVID-19. The rearrangement links TRBV28 to TRBJ1-5; D is possibly TRBD1 (5 bases). Sample: PBMCs or T cells enriched from blood (not recorded which). This CDR3 reads CASTRDLNQPQHF. The CDR3 DNA reads as TGTGCCAGCACCAGGGATTTAAATCAGCCCCAGCATTTT. Filled out from reference TRBV28 and TRBJ1-5, the complete variable domain reads DVKVTQSSRYLVKRTGEKVFLECVQDMDHENMFWYRQDPGLGLRLIYFSYDVKMKEKGDIPEGYSVSREKKERFSLILESASTNQTSMYLCASTRDLNQPQHFGDGTRLSIL.